This entry features one T cell receptor beta chain sequence. This clone was counted a single time. The antigen this receptor binds is unknown. Per-base qualities were not stored, and no clone one base away is much larger. The record originates from a study of T cell responses to AZD1222 COVID-19 vaccine (dated by TCRdb to 2020 to 2023). Broadly, across the study: A total of roughly 240 trial participants underwent TCR sequencing, of whom 207 received two doses of AZD1222 and about 25 received two doses of the MenACWY control vaccine. Enrollment into the trials was organized by age into subgroups of 18-55, 56-69 and 70-plus years, and those subgroups contained roughly 140, 27 and 60 TCR-sequenced participants, respectively. General findings and caveats noted by the study authors: Conclusions about previously exposed vaccinees are limited because only six or seven AZD1222 recipients were SARS-CoV-2 seropositive at baseline. Because no day 14 peak-response samples were available, the repertoires could be characterized only after the peak T cell response. The vaccine-associated CD4 TCRs covered the entire spike protein, and the dominant responses fell in regions 160-218 and 743-854. Most participants were white British and females outnumbered males, and the authors suggested that clonal diversity may have been underestimated. A significant rise in spike-specific TCR breadth and depth was observed after two AZD1222 doses relative to day 0 and relative to MenACWY recipients. Nearly half of unique spike-specific TCRs reportedly recognized epitopes outside regions mutated in the B.1.351 and B.1.1.7 variants. In the small 56-69-year group, the increase in depth fell short of significance, most likely because of low power.

The sample's time point label, decoded: about 28 days (+/-7) after the second vaccine dose. AZD1222 recipients whose second dose came at about 4 weeks and those whose second dose came at about 12 weeks were combined into one group, since spike-specific TCR depth and breadth did not differ between the two schedules. The vaccinee samples were drawn from two UK trials, COV001 and COV002, one of which was a single-blind randomized controlled phase 2/3 trial testing AZD1222 (ChAdOx1 nCoV-19) in healthy adults. For TCRbeta chain sequencing, PBMC samples were collected from trial participants at day 0 and at day 28 after the second dose. The CDR3 regions of human TCRbeta chains were analyzed by immunosequencing. Under the source paper's analysis protocol: TCRs in the repertoires were compared against a reference library of SARS-CoV-2-specific TCRs that had been generated with the MIRA antigen-specificity platform. Breadth meant the fraction of unique TCRs that were SARS-CoV-2-associated, whereas depth meant the fraction of total T cells that were SARS-CoV-2-associated. Each spike-specific TCR was assigned to its reactive spike region and to a CD4 or CD8 class using the MIRA data. Log10-transformed breadth and depth values were compared by one-way ANOVA with Sidak's multiple comparisons tests. TCRdb provides this immuneACCESS table in a form limited to in-frame rearrangements. Some clones are lacking; in checked studies, under half of them reflect an unresolved V gene, and why the rest are absent is not known. V and J calls and clone size are those listed in that table; D and trimming were worked out from the DNA. The sample profile shows 90,000 to 110,000 clones; roughly 89% of them were found once. The top ten clonotypes cover more than 40% of the sample.

The specimen comprised peripheral blood, sampled 28 days after the second AZD1222 dose. This clonotype was sampled from an adult who received the AZD1222 COVID-19 vaccine.

The CDR3 sequence is CASSLTVRLAGNTIYF. The DNA reads as follows: TGTGCCAGCTCACTAACGGTGAGGCTCGCTGGAAACACCATATATTTT. The receptor chain draws on TRBV18 and TRBJ1-3, with no D gene named confidently. V is reduced by 4 bases and J by 2 bases, leaving a spacing of 15 bases between them. The germline V gene encodes CDR1 KGHSH and CDR2 LQKENI. The CDR3 measures 16 amino acids from cysteine to phenylalanine. Of the read, only the CDR3 DNA is kept; its 48 bases are in frame from base 1.